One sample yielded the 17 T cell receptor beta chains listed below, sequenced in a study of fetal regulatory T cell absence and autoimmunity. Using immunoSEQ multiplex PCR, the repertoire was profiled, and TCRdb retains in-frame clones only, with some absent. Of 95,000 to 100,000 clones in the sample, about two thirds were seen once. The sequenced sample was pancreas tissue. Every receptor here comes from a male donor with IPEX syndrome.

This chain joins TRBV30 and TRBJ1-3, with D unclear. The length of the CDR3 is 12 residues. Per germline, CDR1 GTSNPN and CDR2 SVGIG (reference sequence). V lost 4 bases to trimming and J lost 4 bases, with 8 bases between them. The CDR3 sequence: CAWKEGGNTIYF. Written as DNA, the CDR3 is TGTGCCTGGAAAGAGGGCGGAAACACCATATATTTT. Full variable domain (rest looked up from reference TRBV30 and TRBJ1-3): SQTIHQWPATLVQPVGSPLSLECTVEGTSNPNLYWYRQAAGRGLQLLFYSVGIGQISSEVPQNLSASRPQDRQFILSSKKLLLSDSGFYLCAWKEGGNTIYFGEGSWLTVV.

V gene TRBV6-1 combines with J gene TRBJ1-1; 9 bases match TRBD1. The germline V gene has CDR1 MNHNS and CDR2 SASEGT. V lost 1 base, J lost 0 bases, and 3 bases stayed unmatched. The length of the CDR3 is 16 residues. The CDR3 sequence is CASSEGQGGMNTEAFF. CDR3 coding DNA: TGTGCCAGCAGTGAAGGACAGGGGGGGATGAACACTGAAGCTTTCTTT.

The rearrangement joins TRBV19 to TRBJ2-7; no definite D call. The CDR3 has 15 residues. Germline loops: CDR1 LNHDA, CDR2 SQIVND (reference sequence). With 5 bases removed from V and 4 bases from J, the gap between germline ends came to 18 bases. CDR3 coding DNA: TGTGCCAGTAGTCACCGACCCCAACTCATATACGAGCAGTACTTC. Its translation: CASSHRPQLIYEQYF.

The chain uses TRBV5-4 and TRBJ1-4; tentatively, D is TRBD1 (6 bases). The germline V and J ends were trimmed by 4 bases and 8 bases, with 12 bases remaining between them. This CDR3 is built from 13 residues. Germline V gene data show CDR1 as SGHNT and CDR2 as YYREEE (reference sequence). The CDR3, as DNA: TGTGCCAGCAGCGCGCGGGGGGCCGAAAAACTGTTTTTT. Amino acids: CASSARGAEKLFF.

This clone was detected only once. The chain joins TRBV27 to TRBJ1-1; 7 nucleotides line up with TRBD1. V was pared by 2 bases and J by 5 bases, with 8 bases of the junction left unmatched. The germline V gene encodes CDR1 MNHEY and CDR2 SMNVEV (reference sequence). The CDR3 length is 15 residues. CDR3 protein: CASSLVRGWKTEAFF. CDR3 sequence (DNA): TGTGCCAGCAGTTTAGTCAGGGGGTGGAAAACTGAAGCTTTCTTT.

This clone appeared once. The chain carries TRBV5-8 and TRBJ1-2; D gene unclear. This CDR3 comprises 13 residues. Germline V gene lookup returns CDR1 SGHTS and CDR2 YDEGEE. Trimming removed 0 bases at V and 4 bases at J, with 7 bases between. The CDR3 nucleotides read TGTGCCAGCAGCTTGGCCGTGGGCTATGGCTACACCTTC. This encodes CASSLAVGYGYTF. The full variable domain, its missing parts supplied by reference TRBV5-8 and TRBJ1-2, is EAGVTQSPTHLIKTRGQQATLRCSPISGHTSVYWYQQALGLGLQFLLWYDEGEERNRGNFPPRFSGRQFPNYSSELNVNALELEDSALYLCASSLAVGYGYTFGSGTRLTVV.

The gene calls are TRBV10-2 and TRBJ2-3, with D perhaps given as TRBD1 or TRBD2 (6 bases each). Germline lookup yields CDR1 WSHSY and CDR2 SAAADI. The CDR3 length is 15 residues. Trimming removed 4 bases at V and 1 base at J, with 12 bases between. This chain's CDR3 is CASSAGGPRTDTQYF. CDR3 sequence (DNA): TGCGCCAGCAGTGCTGGGGGGCCCCGCACAGATACGCAGTATTTT.

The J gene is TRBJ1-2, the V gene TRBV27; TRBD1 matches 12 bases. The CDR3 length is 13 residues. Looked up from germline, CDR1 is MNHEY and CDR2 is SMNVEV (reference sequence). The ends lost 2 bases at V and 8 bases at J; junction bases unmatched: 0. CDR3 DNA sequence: TGTGCCAGCAGTTTAGGGACAGGGGGCGGCTACACCTTC. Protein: CASSLGTGGGYTF.

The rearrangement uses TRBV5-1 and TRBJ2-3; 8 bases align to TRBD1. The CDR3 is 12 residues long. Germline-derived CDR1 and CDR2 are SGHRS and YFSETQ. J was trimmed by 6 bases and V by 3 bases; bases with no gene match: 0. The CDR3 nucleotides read TGCGCCAGCAGCTGGACAGGGGATACGCAGTATTTT. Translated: CASSWTGDTQYF.

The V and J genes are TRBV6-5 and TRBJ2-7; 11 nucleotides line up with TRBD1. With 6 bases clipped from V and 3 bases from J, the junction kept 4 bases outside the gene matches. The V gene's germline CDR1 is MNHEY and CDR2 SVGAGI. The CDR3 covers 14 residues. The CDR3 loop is CASSVDRGLYEQYF. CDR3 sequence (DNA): TGTGCCAGCAGCGTGGACAGGGGGCTCTACGAGCAGTACTTC.

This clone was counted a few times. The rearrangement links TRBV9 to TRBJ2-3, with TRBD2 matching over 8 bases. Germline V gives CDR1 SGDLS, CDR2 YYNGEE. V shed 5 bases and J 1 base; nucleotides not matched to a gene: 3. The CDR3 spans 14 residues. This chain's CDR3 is CASRAGAGTDTQYF. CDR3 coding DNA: TGTGCCAGCAGAGCGGGGGCTGGCACAGATACGCAGTATTTT. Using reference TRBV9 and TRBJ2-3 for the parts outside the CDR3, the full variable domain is DSGVTQTPKHLITATGQRVTLRCSPRSGDLSVYWYQQSLDQGLQFLIQYYNGEERAKGNILERFSAQQFPDLHSELNLSSLELGDSALYFCASRAGAGTDTQYFGPGTRLTVL.

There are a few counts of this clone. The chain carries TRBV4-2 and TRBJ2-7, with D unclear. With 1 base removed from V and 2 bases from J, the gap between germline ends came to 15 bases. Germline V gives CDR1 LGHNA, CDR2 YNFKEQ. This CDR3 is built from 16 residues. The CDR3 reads CASSQVQRRPPYEQYF. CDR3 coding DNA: TGTGCCAGCAGCCAAGTCCAAAGGCGGCCACCCTACGAGCAGTACTTC.

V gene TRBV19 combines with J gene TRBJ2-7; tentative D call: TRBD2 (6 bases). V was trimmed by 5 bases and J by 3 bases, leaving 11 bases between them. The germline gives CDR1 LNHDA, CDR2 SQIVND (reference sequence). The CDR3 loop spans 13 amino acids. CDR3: CASSWGLLYEQYF. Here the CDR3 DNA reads TGTGCCAGTAGTTGGGGACTCCTCTACGAGCAGTACTTC.

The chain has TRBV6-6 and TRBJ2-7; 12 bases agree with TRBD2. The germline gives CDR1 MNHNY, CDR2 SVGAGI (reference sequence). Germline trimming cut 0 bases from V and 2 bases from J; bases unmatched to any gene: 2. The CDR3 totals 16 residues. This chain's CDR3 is CASSYSGLAGAYEQYF. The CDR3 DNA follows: TGTGCCAGCAGTTACTCGGGACTAGCGGGCGCCTACGAGCAGTACTTC.

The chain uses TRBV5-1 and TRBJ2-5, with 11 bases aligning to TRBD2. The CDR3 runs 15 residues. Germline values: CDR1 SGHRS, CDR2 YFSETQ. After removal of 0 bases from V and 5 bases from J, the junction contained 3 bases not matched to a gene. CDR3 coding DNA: TGCGCCAGCAGCTTGGGACTAGCGGGGCTGGAGACCCAGTACTTC. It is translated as CASSLGLAGLETQYF. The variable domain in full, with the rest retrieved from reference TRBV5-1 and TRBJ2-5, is KAGVTQTPRYLIKTRGQQVTLSCSPISGHRSVSWYQQTPGQGLQFLFEYFSETQRNKGNFPGRFSGRQFSNSRSEMNVSTLELGDSALYLCASSLGLAGLETQYFGPGTRLLVL.

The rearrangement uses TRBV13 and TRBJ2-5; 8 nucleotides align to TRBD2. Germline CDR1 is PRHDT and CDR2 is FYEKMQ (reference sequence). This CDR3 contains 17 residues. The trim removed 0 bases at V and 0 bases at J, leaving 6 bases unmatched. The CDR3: CASSLGGGARYQETQYF. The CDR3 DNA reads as TGTGCCAGCAGCTTAGGCGGGGGGGCACGGTACCAAGAGACCCAGTACTTC. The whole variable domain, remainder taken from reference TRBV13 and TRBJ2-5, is AAGVIQSPRHLIKEKRETATLKCYPIPRHDTVYWYQQGPGQDPQFLISFYEKMQSDKGSIPDRFSAQQFSDYHSELNMSSLELGDSALYFCASSLGGGARYQETQYFGPGTRLLVL.

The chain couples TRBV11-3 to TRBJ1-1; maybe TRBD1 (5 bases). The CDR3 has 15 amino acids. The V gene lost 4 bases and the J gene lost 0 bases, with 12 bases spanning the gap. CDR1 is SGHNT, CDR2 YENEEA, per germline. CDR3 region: CASSSDGHLNTEAFF. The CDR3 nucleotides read TGTGCCAGCAGCTCGGACGGACACTTGAACACTGAAGCTTTCTTT.